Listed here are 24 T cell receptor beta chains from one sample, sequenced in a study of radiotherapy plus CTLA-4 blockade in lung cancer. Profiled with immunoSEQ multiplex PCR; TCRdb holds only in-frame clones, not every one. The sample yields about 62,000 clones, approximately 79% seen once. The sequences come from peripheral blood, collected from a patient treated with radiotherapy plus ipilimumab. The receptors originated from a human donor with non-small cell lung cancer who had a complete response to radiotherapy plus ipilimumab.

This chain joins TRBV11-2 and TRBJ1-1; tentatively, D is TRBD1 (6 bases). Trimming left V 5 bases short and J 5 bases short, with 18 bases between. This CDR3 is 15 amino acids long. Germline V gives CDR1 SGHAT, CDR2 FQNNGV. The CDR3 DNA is TGTGCCAGCAGCACCTTTACAGGGTCACGGACTGAAGCTTTCTTT. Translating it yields CASSTFTGSRTEAFF.

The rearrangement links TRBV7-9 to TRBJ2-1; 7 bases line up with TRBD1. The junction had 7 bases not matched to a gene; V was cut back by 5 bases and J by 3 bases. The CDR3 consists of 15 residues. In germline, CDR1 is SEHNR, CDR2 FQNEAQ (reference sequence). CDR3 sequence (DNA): TGTGCCAGCAGCCAGGGACAGCTTCTCTACAATGAGCAGTTCTTC. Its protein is CASSQGQLLYNEQFF.

CDR3 loop: CASSYSHRIDNSPLHF. The CDR3, as DNA: TGTGCCAGCAGTTACTCGCATCGCATAGATAATTCACCCCTCCACTTT. The chain links TRBV6-5 to TRBJ1-6; D uncertain. With 0 bases removed from V and 5 bases from J, the gap between germline ends came to 11 bases. The CDR3 covers 16 residues. The germline gives CDR1 MNHEY, CDR2 SVGAGI.

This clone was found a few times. The CDR3 sequence: CATGSNEKLFF. Written as DNA, the CDR3 is TGTGCCACGGGGTCTAATGAAAAACTGTTTTTT. The chain carries TRBV10-3 and TRBJ1-4; D ambiguous. The V and J ends lost 10 bases and 3 bases respectively, with 6 bases between them. Germline-derived CDR1 and CDR2 are ENHRY and SYGVKD. The CDR3 contains 11 residues.

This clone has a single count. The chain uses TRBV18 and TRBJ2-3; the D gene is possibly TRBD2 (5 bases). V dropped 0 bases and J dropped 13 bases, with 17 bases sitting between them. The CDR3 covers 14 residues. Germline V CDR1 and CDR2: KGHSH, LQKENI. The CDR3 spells CASSPPSKLGFEYF. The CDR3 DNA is TGTGCCAGCTCACCACCTAGCAAACTAGGGTTTGAGTATTTT.

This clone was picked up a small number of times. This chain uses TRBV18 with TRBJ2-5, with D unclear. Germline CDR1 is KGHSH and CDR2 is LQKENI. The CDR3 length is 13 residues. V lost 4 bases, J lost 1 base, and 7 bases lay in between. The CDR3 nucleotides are TGTGCCAGCTCACAACAGCTCCAAGAGACCCAGTACTTC. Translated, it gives CASSQQLQETQYF. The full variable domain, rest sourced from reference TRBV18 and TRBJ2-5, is NAGVMQNPRHLVRRRGQEARLRCSPMKGHSHVYWYRQLPEEGLKFMVYLQKENIIDESGMPKERFSAEFPKEGPSILRIQQVVRGDSAAYFCASSQQLQETQYFGPGTRLLVL.

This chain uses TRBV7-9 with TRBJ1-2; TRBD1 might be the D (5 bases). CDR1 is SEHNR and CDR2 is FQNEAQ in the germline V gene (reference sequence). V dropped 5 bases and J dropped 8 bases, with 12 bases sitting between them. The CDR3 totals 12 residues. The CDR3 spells CASSPPGGGYTF. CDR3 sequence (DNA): TGTGCCAGCAGCCCACCCGGGGGAGGCTACACCTTC.

The CDR3 bases are TGTGCCTGGAGTGTTGAGAGGATTCGCTACGAGCAGTACTTC. It encodes CAWSVERIRYEQYF. V and J are TRBV30 and TRBJ2-5; D not resolved. The DNA end lines up better with TRBJ2-7; the J call may be wrong. Germline CDR1 and CDR2: GTSNPN and SVGIG (reference sequence). CDR3 size: 14 residues.

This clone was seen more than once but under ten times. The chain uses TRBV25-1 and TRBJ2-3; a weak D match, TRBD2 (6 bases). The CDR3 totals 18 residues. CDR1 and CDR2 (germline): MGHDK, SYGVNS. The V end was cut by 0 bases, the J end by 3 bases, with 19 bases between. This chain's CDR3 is CASSEYIPGGRRTDTQYF. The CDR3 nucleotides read TGTGCCAGCAGTGAATATATCCCTGGAGGGAGGAGGACAGATACGCAGTATTTT.

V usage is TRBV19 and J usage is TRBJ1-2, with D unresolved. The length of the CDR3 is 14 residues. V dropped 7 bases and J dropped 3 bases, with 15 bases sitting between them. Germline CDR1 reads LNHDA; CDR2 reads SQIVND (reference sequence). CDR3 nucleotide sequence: TGTGCCAGTAAGGCAGGCGCAAATGACTATGGCTACACCTTC. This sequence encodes CASKAGANDYGYTF.

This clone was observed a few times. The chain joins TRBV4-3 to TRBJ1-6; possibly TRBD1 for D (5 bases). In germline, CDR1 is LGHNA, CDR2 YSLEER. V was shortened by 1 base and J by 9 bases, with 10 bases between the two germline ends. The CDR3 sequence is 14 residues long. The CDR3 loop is CASSQAGIGSPLHF. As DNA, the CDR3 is TGCGCCAGCAGCCAAGCAGGGATAGGTTCACCCCTCCACTTT.

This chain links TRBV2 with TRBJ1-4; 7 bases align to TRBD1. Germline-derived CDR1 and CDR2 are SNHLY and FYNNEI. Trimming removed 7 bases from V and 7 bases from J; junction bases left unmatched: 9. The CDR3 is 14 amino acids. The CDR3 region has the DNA TGTGCCAGCACCGCGGACAGGAATAGTGAAAAACTGTTTTTT. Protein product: CASTADRNSEKLFF.

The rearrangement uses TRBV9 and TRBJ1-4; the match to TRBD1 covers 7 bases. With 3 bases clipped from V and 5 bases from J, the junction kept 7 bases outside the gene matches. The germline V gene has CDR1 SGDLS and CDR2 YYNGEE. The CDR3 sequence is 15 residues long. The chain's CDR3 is CASSATGLPNEKLFF. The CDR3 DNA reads TGTGCCAGCAGCGCGACAGGGCTACCCAATGAAAAACTGTTTTTT.

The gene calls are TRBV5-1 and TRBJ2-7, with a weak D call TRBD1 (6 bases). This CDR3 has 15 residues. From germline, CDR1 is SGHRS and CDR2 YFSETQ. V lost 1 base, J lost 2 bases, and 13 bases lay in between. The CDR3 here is CASSLHPRGAYEQYF. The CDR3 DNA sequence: TGCGCCAGCAGCTTGCATCCCAGGGGTGCCTACGAGCAGTACTTC.

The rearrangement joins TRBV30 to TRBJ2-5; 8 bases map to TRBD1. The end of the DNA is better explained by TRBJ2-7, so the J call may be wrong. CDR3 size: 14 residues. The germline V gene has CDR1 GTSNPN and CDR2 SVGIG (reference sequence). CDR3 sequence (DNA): TGTGCCTGGAGCGTCGAACAGGGGGTCTACGAGCAGTACTTC. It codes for CAWSVEQGVYEQYF.

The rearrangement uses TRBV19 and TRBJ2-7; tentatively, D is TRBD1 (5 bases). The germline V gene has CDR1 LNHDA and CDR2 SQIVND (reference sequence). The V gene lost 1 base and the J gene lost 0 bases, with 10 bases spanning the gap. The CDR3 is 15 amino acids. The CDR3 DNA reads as TGTGCCAGTAGTATAGTTAGGGGTGCCTCCTACGAGCAGTACTTC. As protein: CASSIVRGASYEQYF.

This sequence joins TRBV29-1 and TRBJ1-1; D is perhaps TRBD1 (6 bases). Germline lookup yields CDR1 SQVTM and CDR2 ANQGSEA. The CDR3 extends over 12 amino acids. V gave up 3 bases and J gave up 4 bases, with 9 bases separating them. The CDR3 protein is CSVDGQSTEAFF. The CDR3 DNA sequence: TGCAGCGTTGACGGACAGAGCACTGAAGCTTTCTTT.

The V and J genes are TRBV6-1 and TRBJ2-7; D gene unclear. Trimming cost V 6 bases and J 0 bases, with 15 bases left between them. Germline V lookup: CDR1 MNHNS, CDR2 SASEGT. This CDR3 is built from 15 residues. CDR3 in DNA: TGTGCCAGCAGCGTATCATGGAGTCCCTCCTACGAGCAGTACTTC. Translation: CASSVSWSPSYEQYF.

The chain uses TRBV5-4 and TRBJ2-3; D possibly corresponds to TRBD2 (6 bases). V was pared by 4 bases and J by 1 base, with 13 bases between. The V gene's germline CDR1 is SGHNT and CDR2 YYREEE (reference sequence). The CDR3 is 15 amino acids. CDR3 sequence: CASSPGGLRTDTQYF. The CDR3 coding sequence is TGTGCCAGCAGCCCTGGGGGACTCCGCACAGATACGCAGTATTTT.

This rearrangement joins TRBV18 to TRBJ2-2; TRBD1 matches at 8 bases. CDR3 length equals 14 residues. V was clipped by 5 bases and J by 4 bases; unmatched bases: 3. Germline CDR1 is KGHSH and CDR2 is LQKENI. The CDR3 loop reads CASSWTGITGELFF. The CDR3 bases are TGTGCCAGCTCATGGACAGGGATCACCGGGGAGCTGTTTTTT.

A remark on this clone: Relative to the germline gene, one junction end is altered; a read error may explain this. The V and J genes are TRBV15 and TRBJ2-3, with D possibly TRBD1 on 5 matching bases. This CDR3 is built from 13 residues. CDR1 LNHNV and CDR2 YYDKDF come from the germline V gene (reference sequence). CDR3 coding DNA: TGTGCCACCAGCAGAGATACGGCCAGGGTAGTGGATTTT. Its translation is CATSRDTARVVDF.

For the CDR3, the DNA is TGTGCCAGCAGCTTAGTGTCATCGGGCACTGAAGCTTTCTTT. Its protein product is CASSLVSSGTEAFF. This chain uses TRBV7-9 with TRBJ1-1; D ambiguous. From germline, CDR1 is SEHNR and CDR2 FQNEAQ (reference sequence). The CDR3 loop spans 14 amino acids. Trimming removed 1 base at V and 4 bases at J, with 10 bases between.

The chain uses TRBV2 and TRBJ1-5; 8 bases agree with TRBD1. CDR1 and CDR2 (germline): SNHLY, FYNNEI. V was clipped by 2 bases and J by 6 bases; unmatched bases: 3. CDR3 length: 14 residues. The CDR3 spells CASSEFQGAQPQHF. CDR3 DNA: TGTGCCAGCAGTGAATTTCAGGGGGCTCAGCCCCAGCATTTT.

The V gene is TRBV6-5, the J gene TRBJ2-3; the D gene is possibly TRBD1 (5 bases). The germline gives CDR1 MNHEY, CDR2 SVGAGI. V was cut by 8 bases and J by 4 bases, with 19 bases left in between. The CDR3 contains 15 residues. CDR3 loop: CASGQTVVGSDTQYF. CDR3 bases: TGTGCCAGCGGCCAGACAGTAGTTGGCTCAGATACGCAGTATTTT.